A selection of T cell receptor beta chains follows, all from one sample in a study of a mutant IDH1 vaccine in newly diagnosed glioma. Libraries were prepared by immunoSEQ multiplex PCR; TCRdb keeps only in-frame clonotypes and omits some of them. The sample consists of some 120,000 clones, 80% of them appearing once. Which antigens these TCRs recognize remains unknown. The specimen comprised PBMCs, sampled from a glioma patient whose treatment included an IDH1 peptide vaccine. The receptors here all came from a man aged 35-49 years with glioma. Both conserved end residues are part of each CDR3. The order of the fields is J gene, V gene, clone size, D gene, CDR3 protein, CDR3 DNA. A D gene is named only where the DNA matches it firmly. The listing skips clone size in some rows; elsewhere it reads once, few, many or a size class.

TRBJ2-1,TRBV6-5,.,.,CASRGQGTYNEQFF,TGTGCCAGCAGGGGCCAGGGGACCTACAATGAGCAGTTCTTC
TRBJ2-5,TRBV5-4,.,.,CASSRWIQETQYF,TGTGCCAGCAGCCGATGGATACAAGAGACCCAGTACTTC
TRBJ2-2,TRBV5-1,few,.,CASSLTGNTGELFF,TGCGCCAGCAGCTTGACAGGGAACACCGGGGAGCTGTTTTTT
TRBJ2-1,TRBV10-3,.,TRBD1,CAIRGTGGNEQFF,TGTGCCATCAGGGGGACAGGGGGGAATGAGCAGTTCTTC
TRBJ1-1,TRBV27,few,.,CASSVLDWNTEAFF,TGTGCCAGCAGTGTCCTCGACTGGAACACTGAAGCTTTCTTT
TRBJ2-7,TRBV28,.,.,CASSGGRTATYEQYF,TGTGCCAGCAGTGGGGGACGGACAGCGACCTACGAGCAGTACTTC
TRBJ2-1,TRBV5-6,.,TRBD1,CASKRTGGYEQFF,TGTGCCAGCAAAAGGACAGGGGGGTATGAGCAGTTCTTC
TRBJ2-7,TRBV9,.,.,CASSPSPGAAYEQYF,TGTGCCAGCAGCCCCTCCCCGGGGGCCGCCTACGAGCAGTACTTC
TRBJ1-4,TRBV28,.,.,CASSQILSLLFF,TGTGCCAGCAGTCAGATCCTAAGTTTGCTGTTTTTT
TRBJ1-3,TRBV27,.,.,CASSLYGPVGNTIYF,TGTGCCAGCAGTTTATATGGCCCTGTTGGAAACACCATATATTTT
TRBJ2-7,TRBV11-3,.,TRBD2,CASSSDPTSSHEQYF,TGTGCCAGCAGCTCCGATCCGACTAGCAGCCACGAGCAGTACTTC
TRBJ2-7,TRBV10-3,.,.,CAISTGPDYEQYF,TGTGCCATCAGCACGGGACCAGACTACGAGCAGTACTTC
TRBJ2-7,TRBV5-6,.,.,CASSFTGPYYEQYF,TGTGCCAGCAGCTTCACGGGGCCCTACTACGAGCAGTACTTC
TRBJ2-3,TRBV6-5,.,TRBD2,CASSYSSGSKTDTQYF,TGTGCCAGCAGTTATTCAAGCGGGAGTAAGACAGATACGCAGTATTTT
TRBJ2-1,TRBV5-1,.,TRBD2,CASSLTSVGGNEQFF,TGCGCCAGCAGCCTTACTAGCGTTGGGGGGAATGAGCAGTTCTTC
TRBJ2-5,TRBV10-3,once,.,CAISVGETQYF,TGTGCCATCAGTGTAGGTGAGACCCAGTACTTC
TRBJ2-2,TRBV18,.,.,CASSPPRTGVSGELFF,TGTGCCAGCTCACCACCGCGAACGGGAGTGTCCGGGGAGCTGTTTTTT
TRBJ2-5,TRBV6-5,.,TRBD1,CASSLGTGSFQETQYF,TGTGCCAGCAGTTTAGGGACAGGGAGTTTCCAAGAGACCCAGTACTTC
TRBJ2-7,TRBV2,.,.,CASSEETHGGQYF,TGTGCCAGCAGTGAGGAGACACATGGGGGGCAGTACTTC
TRBJ2-1,TRBV5-4,.,.,CASSVWGLGGNEQFF,TGTGCCAGCAGCGTATGGGGCTTGGGAGGAAATGAGCAGTTCTTC
TRBJ2-2,TRBV5-8,.,TRBD1,CASIDRVEYPGELFF,TGTGCCAGCATTGACAGGGTGGAGTATCCCGGGGAGCTGTTTTTT
TRBJ2-7,TRBV5-1,.,TRBD1,CASSFPGQGASYEQYF,TGCGCCAGCAGCTTTCCGGGACAGGGGGCTTCCTACGAGCAGTACTTC
TRBJ2-7,TRBV28,.,.,CAISGRYEQYF,TGTGCCATCTCGGGCCGCTACGAGCAGTACTTC
TRBJ1-2,TRBV27,.,.,CASSLWGGWGYTF,TGTGCCAGCAGTTTATGGGGGGGCTGGGGCTACACCTTC
TRBJ1-1,TRBV28,.,.,CASGREAFF,TGTGCCAGCGGGCGCGAAGCTTTCTTT
TRBJ2-1,TRBV9,.,TRBD2,CASSFFAGGLHNEQFF,TGTGCCAGCAGCTTTTTTGCGGGAGGGCTCCACAATGAGCAGTTCTTC
TRBJ1-6,TRBV5-4,.,.,CASSLASGNSPLHF,TGTGCCAGCAGCTTGGCCTCAGGCAATTCACCCCTCCACTTT
TRBJ2-5,TRBV2,.,.,CANPVGREETQYF,TGTGCCAACCCCGTGGGTAGGGAGGAGACCCAGTACTTC
TRBJ2-7,TRBV7-2,.,.,CASSPGGTGKAEQYF,TGTGCCAGCAGCCCGGGGGGGACAGGGAAGGCCGAGCAGTACTTC
TRBJ2-7,TRBV20-1,.,.,CSARGDYEQYF,TGCAGTGCTAGAGGAGATTACGAGCAGTACTTC
TRBJ1-3,TRBV2,.,.,CATKGLTPGNTIYF,TGTGCCACCAAGGGGCTAACCCCCGGAAACACCATATATTTT
TRBJ2-1,TRBV6-5,.,TRBD1,CASSADRGLYNEQFF,TGTGCCAGCAGTGCGGACAGGGGGCTCTACAATGAGCAGTTCTTC
TRBJ2-7,TRBV5-4,.,TRBD1,CASSPSAQGAFYEQYF,TGTGCCAGCAGCCCGTCGGCCCAGGGGGCTTTCTACGAGCAGTACTTC
TRBJ2-2,TRBV28,.,.,CASSLNWYGGELFF,TGTGCCAGCAGTTTAAATTGGTATGGCGGGGAGCTGTTTTTT
TRBJ2-6,TRBV27,few,.,CASTTRVHTTGWGGANVLTF,TGTGCCAGCACCACCCGAGTCCACACGACCGGGTGGGGTGGGGCCAACGTCCTGACTTTC
TRBJ2-5,TRBV15,.,TRBD1,CATSRDGTGGGETQYF,TGTGCCACCAGCAGAGACGGGACAGGGGGCGGAGAGACCCAGTACTTC